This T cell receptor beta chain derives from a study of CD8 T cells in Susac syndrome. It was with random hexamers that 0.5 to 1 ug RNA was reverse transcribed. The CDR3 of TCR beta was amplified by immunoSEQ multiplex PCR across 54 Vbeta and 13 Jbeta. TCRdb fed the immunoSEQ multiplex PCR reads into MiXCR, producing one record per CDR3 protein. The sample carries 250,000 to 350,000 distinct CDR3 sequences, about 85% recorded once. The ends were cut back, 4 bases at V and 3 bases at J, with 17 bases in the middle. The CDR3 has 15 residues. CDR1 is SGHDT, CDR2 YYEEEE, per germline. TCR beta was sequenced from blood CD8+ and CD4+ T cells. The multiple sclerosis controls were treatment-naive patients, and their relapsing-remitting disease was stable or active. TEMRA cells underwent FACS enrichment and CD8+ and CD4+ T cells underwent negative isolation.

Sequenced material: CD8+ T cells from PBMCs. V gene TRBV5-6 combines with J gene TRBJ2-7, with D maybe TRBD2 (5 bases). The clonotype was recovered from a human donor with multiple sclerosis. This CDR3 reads CASSPRWFRDYEQYF. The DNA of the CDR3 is TGTGCCAGCAGCCCACGATGGTTTCGGGACTACGAGCAGTACTTC.